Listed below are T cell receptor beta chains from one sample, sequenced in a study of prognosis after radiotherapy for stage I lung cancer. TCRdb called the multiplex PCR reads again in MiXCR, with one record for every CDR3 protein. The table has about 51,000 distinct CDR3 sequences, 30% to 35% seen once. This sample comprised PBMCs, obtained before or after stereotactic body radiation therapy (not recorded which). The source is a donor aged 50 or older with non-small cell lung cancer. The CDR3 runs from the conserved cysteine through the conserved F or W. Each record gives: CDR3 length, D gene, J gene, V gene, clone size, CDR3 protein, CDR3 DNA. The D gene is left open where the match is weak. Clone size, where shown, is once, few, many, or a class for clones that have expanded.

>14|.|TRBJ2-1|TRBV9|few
CASSAIEWSNEQFF
TGTGCCAGCAGCGCAATTGAGTGGAGCAATGAGCAGTTCTTC
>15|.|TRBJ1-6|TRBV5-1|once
CASSLAKSYRSPLHF
TGCGCCAGCAGCTTGGCCAAGAGTTATCGTTCACCACTCCACTTT
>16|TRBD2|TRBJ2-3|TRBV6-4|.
CASSDSGTSGTDTQYF
TGTGCCAGCAGTGACTCCGGGACTAGCGGCACAGATACGCAGTATTTT
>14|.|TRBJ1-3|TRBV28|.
CASSPGGTGNTIYF
TGTGCCAGCAGTCCGGGGGGGACTGGAAACACCATATATTTT
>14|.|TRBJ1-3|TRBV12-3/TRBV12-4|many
CASSLPRGGNTIYF
TGTGCCAGCAGTCTACCCAGAGGCGGAAACACCATATATTTT
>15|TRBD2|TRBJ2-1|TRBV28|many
CASSWTSGSLNEQFF
TGTGCCAGCAGTTGGACCAGCGGGAGTTTGAATGAGCAGTTCTTC
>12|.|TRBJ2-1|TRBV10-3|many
CAISESGDEQFF
TGTGCCATCAGTGAGTCAGGGGATGAGCAGTTCTTC
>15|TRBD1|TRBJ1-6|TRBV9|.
CASSTVTGVCSPLHF
TGTGCCAGCAGCACAGTGACAGGGGTCTGTTCACCCCTCCACTTT
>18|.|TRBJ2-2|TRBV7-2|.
CASSSTPGTGRGGLELFF
TGTGCCAGTAGCTCTACCCCGGGAACGGGTCGCGGAGGCTTGGAGCTGTTTTTT
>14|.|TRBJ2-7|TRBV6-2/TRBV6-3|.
CASRSRDVSYEQYF
TGTGCCAGCAGAAGTCGGGATGTTTCCTACGAGCAGTACTTC
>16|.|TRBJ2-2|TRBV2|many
CASSDASAANTGELFF
TGTGCCAGCAGTGACGCCAGCGCTGCGAACACCGGGGAGCTGTTTTTT
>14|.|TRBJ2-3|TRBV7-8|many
CASSSSWGADTQYF
TGTGCCAGCAGCTCTTCCTGGGGCGCAGATACGCAGTATTTT
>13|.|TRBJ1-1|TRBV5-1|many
CASSSVLDTEAFF
TGCGCCAGCAGCTCCGTTTTGGACACTGAAGCTTTCTTT
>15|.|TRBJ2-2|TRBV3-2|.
CASSQWFPNTGELFF
TGTGCCAGCAGCCAATGGTTCCCGAACACCGGGGAGCTGTTTTTT
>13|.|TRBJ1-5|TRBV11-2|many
CASSLDYNQPQHF
TGTGCCAGCAGCTTAGACTACAATCAGCCCCAGCATTTT
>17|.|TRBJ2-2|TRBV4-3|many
CASSQELAEGHTGELFF
TGCGCCAGCAGCCAAGAGTTAGCCGAGGGGCACACCGGGGAGCTGTTTTTT
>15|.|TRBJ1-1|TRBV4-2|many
CASSQGNRLNTEAFF
TGTGCCAGCAGCCAAGGAAACAGACTAAACACTGAAGCTTTCTTT
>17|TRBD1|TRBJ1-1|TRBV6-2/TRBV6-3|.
CASRYSYRGRLSTEAFF
TGTGCCAGCAGATACAGCTACAGGGGGCGTTTATCCACTGAAGCTTTCTTT
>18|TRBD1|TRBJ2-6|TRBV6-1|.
CASSTLTGKSSGANVLTF
TGTGCCAGCAGTACTCTGACAGGGAAGAGCTCTGGGGCCAACGTCCTGACTTTC
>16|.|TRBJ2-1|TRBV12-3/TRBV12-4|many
CASSFRRGISYNEQFF
TGTGCCAGCAGTTTTCGTCGCGGGATCTCCTACAATGAGCAGTTCTTC
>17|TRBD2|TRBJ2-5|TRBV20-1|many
CSASLLGTSVRQETQYF
TGCAGTGCTAGTCTCCTCGGGACTAGCGTACGTCAAGAGACCCAGTACTTC
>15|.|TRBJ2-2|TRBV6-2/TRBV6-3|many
CASSPTWAGTGELFF
TGTGCCAGCAGTCCCACCTGGGCGGGCACCGGGGAGCTGTTTTTT
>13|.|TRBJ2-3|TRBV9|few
CASSVSDPDAQYF
TGTGCCAGCAGCGTAAGTGATCCGGATGCGCAGTATTTT
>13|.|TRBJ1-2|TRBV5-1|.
CASSLGGRNGYTF
TGCGCCAGCAGCTTGGGAGGTCGGAATGGCTACACCTTC
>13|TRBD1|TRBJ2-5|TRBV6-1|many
CASRSTGQETQYF
TGTGCCAGCAGATCGACAGGGCAGGAGACCCAGTACTTC
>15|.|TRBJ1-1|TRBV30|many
CAWALGGLPNTEAFF
TGTGCCTGGGCGCTAGGCGGGCTCCCGAACACTGAAGCTTTCTTT
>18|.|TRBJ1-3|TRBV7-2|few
CASSLTNWTVSKSYTIYF
TGTGCCAGCAGCTTAACTAACTGGACAGTCTCAAAGTCATACACCATATATTTT
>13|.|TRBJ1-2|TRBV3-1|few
CASSQRGKYDYTF
TGTGCCAGCAGTCAACGGGGGAAATATGACTACACCTTC
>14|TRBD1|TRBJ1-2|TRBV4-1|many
CASSLKQGGGGYTF
TGCGCCAGCAGCCTTAAACAGGGGGGGGGCGGCTACACCTTC
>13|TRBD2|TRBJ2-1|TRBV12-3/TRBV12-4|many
CASTGTSGNEQFF
TGTGCCAGCACCGGGACTAGCGGGAATGAGCAGTTCTTC
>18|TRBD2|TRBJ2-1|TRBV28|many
CASSSPRDPSGSRNEQFF
TGTGCCAGCAGTTCCCCAAGGGACCCTAGCGGGAGTCGCAATGAGCAGTTCTTC
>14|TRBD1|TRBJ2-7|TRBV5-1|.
CASSLYRGEYEQYF
TGCGCCAGCAGCTTATACAGGGGGGAGTACGAGCAGTACTTC
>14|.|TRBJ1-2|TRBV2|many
CASSGARASYGYTF
TGTGCCAGCAGTGGGGCCAGGGCTTCCTATGGCTACACCTTC
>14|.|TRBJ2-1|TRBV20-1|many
CSALKSGIYNEQFF
TGCAGTGCCCTAAAAAGTGGGATATACAATGAGCAGTTCTTC
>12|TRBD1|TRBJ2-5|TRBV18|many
CASSAQGSRPYF
TGTGCCAGCTCGGCACAGGGGTCCAGACCATACTTC
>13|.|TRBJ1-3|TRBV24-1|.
CATSDPQGNTIYF
TGTGCCACCAGTGATCCCCAAGGGAACACCATATATTTT
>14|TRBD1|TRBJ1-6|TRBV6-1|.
CASSANRGWSPLHF
TGTGCCAGCAGTGCGAACAGGGGTTGGTCACCCCTCCACTTT
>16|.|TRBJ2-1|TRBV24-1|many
CATSDSMGGSYNEQFF
TGTGCCACCAGTGATAGTATGGGCGGCTCCTACAATGAGCAGTTCTTC
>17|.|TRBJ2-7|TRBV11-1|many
CASSLAQGPLPTYEQYF
TGTGCCAGCAGCTTAGCGCAGGGGCCCCTCCCAACCTACGAGCAGTACTTC
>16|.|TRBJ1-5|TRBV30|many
CAWSVPGGGGIQPQHF
TGTGCCTGGAGTGTACCCGGGGGAGGGGGAATACAGCCCCAGCATTTT
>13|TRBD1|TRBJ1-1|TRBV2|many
CASSSTGTTEAFF
TGTGCCAGCAGTTCGACAGGGACCACTGAAGCTTTCTTT
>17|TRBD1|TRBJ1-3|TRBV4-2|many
CASSRLGQGVSGNTIYF
TGTGCCAGCAGCCGCTTGGGACAGGGGGTCTCTGGAAACACCATATATTTT
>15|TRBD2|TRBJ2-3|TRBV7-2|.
CASSHRLAFIDTQYF
TGTGCCAGCAGCCACAGACTAGCTTTTATAGATACGCAGTATTTT
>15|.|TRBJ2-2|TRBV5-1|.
CATGWGLANTGELFF
TGCGCCACAGGGTGGGGCCTGGCTAACACCGGGGAGCTGTTTTTT
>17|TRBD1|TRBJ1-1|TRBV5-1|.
CASSFTRGGLRTGEAFF
TGCGCCAGCAGCTTTACTCGTGGGGGCCTCCGGACAGGTGAAGCTTTCTTT
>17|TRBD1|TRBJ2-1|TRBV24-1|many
CATSDTTGGGGNNEQFF
TGTGCCACCAGTGATACCACAGGGGGCGGCGGCAACAATGAGCAGTTCTTC
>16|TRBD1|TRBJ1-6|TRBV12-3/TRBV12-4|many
CASSWGEQGRGSPLHF
TGTGCCAGCAGTTGGGGGGAACAGGGGAGGGGTTCACCCCTCCACTTT
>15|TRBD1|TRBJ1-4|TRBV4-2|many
CASSPRGQGVGKLFF
TGTGCCAGCAGCCCCCGGGGACAGGGGGTAGGAAAACTGTTTTTT
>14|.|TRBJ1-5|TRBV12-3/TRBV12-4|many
CASSLSWGNQPQHF
TGTGCCAGCAGCTTATCATGGGGCAATCAGCCCCAGCATTTT
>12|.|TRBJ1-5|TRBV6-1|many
CASSGANQPQHF
TGTGCCAGCAGTGGTGCGAATCAGCCCCAGCATTTT